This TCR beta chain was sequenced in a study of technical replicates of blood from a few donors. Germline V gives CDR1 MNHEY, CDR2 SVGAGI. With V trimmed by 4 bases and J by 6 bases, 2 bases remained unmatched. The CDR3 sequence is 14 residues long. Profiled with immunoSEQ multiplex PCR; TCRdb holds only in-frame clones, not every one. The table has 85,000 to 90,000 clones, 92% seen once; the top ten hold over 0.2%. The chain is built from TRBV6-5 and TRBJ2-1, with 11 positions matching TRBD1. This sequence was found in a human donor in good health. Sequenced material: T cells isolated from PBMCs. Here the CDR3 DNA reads TGTGCCAGCAGTTCCGGGACAGGGGGCAATGAGCAGTTCTTC. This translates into CASSSGTGGNEQFF.